Presented here are 10 T cell receptor beta chains from one specimen sequenced in a study of graft-versus-host responses after intestinal transplantation. These TCRs are of unknown antigen specificity. TCRdb's copy holds only in-frame clones and misses some; the assay was immunoSEQ multiplex PCR. The data show 95,000 to 110,000 clones, roughly 93% seen once. The sample in question was unstimulated CD8+ T cells sorted from spleen or lymph node cells, obtained before intestinal transplant. Source of these receptors: a human donor who received an intestinal transplant.

The chain couples TRBV7-9 to TRBJ2-7, with 8 bases aligning to TRBD2. Germline CDR1 is SEHNR and CDR2 is FQNEAQ (reference sequence). The CDR3 is 17 residues long. With V trimmed by 4 bases and J by 0 bases, 11 bases remained unmatched. The CDR3 here is CASSSPGSGKSSYEQYF. Here the CDR3 DNA reads TGTGCCAGCAGCTCCCCAGGTAGCGGGAAAAGCTCCTACGAGCAGTACTTC.

The rearrangement uses TRBV10-2 and TRBJ1-2, with 7 positions matching TRBD1. The V and J ends lost 7 bases and 4 bases, in that order; junction bases with no gene match: 12. Germline values: CDR1 WSHSY, CDR2 SAAADI. The CDR3 loop spans 15 amino acids. The CDR3 DNA follows: TGCGCCAGCACTCAGGGGGGGGGACCGATCTATGGCTACACCTTC. Translating it yields CASTQGGGPIYGYTF.

The chain couples TRBV5-1 to TRBJ1-2; TRBD1 matches 8 bases. The CDR3 has 14 amino acids. Trimming took 0 bases from V and 6 from J; bases not matched to a gene: 4. Germline V gene data show CDR1 as SGHRS and CDR2 as YFSETQ. CDR3 sequence (DNA): TGCGCCAGCAGCTTGGGACAGGGGCTTGATGGCTACACCTTC. It codes for CASSLGQGLDGYTF.

This clone has more than one count but fewer than ten. The chain links TRBV4-1 to TRBJ2-3, with D uncertain. The V end was cut by 0 bases, the J end by 10 bases, with 17 bases between. The germline gives CDR1 MGHRA, CDR2 YSYEKL. CDR3 length equals 15 residues. Here the CDR3 DNA reads TGCGCCAGCAGCCAAGAGATTAATTTACCTCTCCCGCAGTATTTT. Translating it yields CASSQEINLPLPQYF.

This chain joins TRBV6-1 and TRBJ2-7; D tentatively fits TRBD1 or TRBD2 (5 bases each). This CDR3 is 14 amino acids long. Germline V gene lookup returns CDR1 MNHNS and CDR2 SASEGT. Trimming took 3 bases from V and 2 from J, leaving 11 bases between them. This CDR3 is CASSDWGTTYEQYF. The CDR3 nucleotides are TGTGCCAGCAGTGATTGGGGGACCACCTACGAGCAGTACTTC.

This clone appeared a single time. The chain combines TRBV7-9 with TRBJ2-7; D is perhaps TRBD2 (6 bases). The J call is uncertain, as TRBJ2-1 better fits the DNA end. The CDR3 sequence is 13 residues long. Per the germline V gene, CDR1 is SEHNR and CDR2 is FQNEAQ (reference sequence). The CDR3 DNA reads TGTGCCAGCAGCTTAACCCAAGCGGGCGAGCAGTTCTTC. Protein product: CASSLTQAGEQFF.

V and J are TRBV29-1 and TRBJ1-1; D is unclear. The germline V gene has CDR1 SQVTM and CDR2 ANQGSEA. Between the trimmed V and J ends, which lost 4 bases and 0 bases, there was a span of 18 bases. The CDR3 length is 16 residues. CDR3 sequence (DNA): TGCAGCGTTGCCCCATCTTGGGCAGTCATGAACACTGAAGCTTTCTTT. This codes for CSVAPSWAVMNTEAFF. Full variable domain (missing parts from reference TRBV29-1 and TRBJ1-1): SAVISQKPSRDICQRGTSLTIQCQVDSQVTMMFWYRQQPGQSLTLIATANQGSEATYESGFVIDKFPISRPNLTFSTLTVSNMSPEDSSIYLCSVAPSWAVMNTEAFFGQGTRLTVV.

This clone was detected only once. This chain joins TRBV7-9 and TRBJ2-5; TRBD1 matches 7 bases. This CDR3 is 14 amino acids long. Germline V gene sequence: CDR1 SEHNR, CDR2 FQNEAQ (reference sequence). Trimming removed 6 bases from V and 7 bases from J; junction bases left unmatched: 11. CDR3 DNA sequence: TGTGCCAGCAGTCTAACGACAGGGCCCGGGACCCAGTACTTC. Translation: CASSLTTGPGTQYF.

The chain joins TRBV25-1 to TRBJ2-1, with TRBD2 matching over 11 bases. In germline, CDR1 is MGHDK, CDR2 SYGVNS. The junction had 6 bases not matched to a gene; V was cut back by 2 bases and J by 9 bases. The CDR3 contains 15 residues. The DNA for the CDR3 is TGTGCCAGCAGTGAAGGCCTAGCGGGGGGCGGTGAGCAGTTCTTC. This encodes CASSEGLAGGGEQFF.

This CDR3 is CASSPAGRNEAFF. CDR3 in DNA: TGTGCCAGCAGCCCCGCCGGGAGAAATGAAGCTTTCTTT. The rearrangement joins TRBV7-9 to TRBJ1-1; D gene ambiguous. The germline CDR1 and CDR2 sequences are SEHNR and FQNEAQ (reference sequence). Deletions cut 5 bases from V and 7 bases from J, with 14 bases between. CDR3 length: 13 residues. Variable domain in full (rest from reference TRBV7-9 and TRBJ1-1): DTGVSQNPRHKITKRGQNVTFRCDPISEHNRLYWYRQTLGQGPEFLTYFQNEAQLEKSRLLSDRFSAERPKGSFSTLEIQRTEQGDSAMYLCASSPAGRNEAFFGQGTRLTVV.